The 29 T cell receptor beta chains below all came from one sample that was sequenced in a study of T cell clonality in common variable immunodeficiency. Repertoires were generated with immunoSEQ multiplex PCR, while TCRdb's copy carries only in-frame clones and drops some. This sample has roughly 60,000 clones, each found more than once. The source material was peripheral blood mononuclear cells. Receptor source: a person between 18 and 75 years old in good health.

Regarding this clone: The read ends 3 residues early relative to the CDR3; the germline J gene fills the gap. The J gene is TRBJ2-1, the V gene TRBV20-1; the match to TRBD2 covers 10 bases. Trimming at V came to 4 bases and at J to 1 base, leaving 4 bases not matched to a gene. The CDR3 runs to 15 residues. CDR1 and CDR2 (germline): DFQATT, SNEGSKA (reference sequence). The CDR3 region is CSATLAGRSYNEQFF. Incomplete CDR3 DNA: TGCAGTGCTACACTAGCGGGAAGGTCCTACAATGAG.

This clone has at least ten counts. The CDR3 extends 3 residues past the end of the read, so its final part is completed from the germline J gene. V usage is TRBV29-1 and J usage is TRBJ2-7; D remains ambiguous. Germline CDR1 and CDR2: SQVTM and ANQGSEA. The V end was cut by 7 bases, the J end by 3 bases, with 16 bases between. This CDR3 comprises 13 residues. The covered CDR3 bases are TGCAGCGCCCAAGTCGGGTTGATCTACGAG. Its translation is CSAQVGLIYE. The whole CDR3 is CSAQVGLIYEQYF.

This clone was recorded at least ten times. The missing CDR3 end, 3 residues past where the read stops, is filled in from the germline J gene. The V and J genes are TRBV6-1 and TRBJ2-1, with D perhaps matching TRBD2 (7 bases). CDR1 and CDR2 from the germline V gene are MNHNS and SASEGT. The CDR3 contains 16 residues. Trimming left V 2 bases short and J 9 bases short, with 20 bases between. The chain's CDR3 is CASSEQAGAPTIEQFF. Incomplete CDR3 DNA: TGTGCCAGCAGTGAACAGGCGGGGGCTCCGACAATTGAG.

This clone was observed many times. Here the CDR3 reads CASSLGLAENNEQFF. The CDR3 bases that were read are TGTGCCAGCAGCTTAGGACTAGCGGAAAACAATGAG. The gene calls are TRBV11-3 and TRBJ2-1; the match to TRBD2 covers 9 bases. The observed sequence ends 3 residues before the CDR3 terminus, with the missing tail filled in from the germline J gene. The CDR3 has 15 amino acids. Germline V gene lookup returns CDR1 SGHNT and CDR2 YENEEA. Trimming removed 1 base from V and 5 bases from J; junction bases left unmatched: 3.

This clone was seen repeatedly, ten times or more. The DNA ends 3 residues before the CDR3 does, and the rest of the CDR3 is filled in from the germline J gene. The rearrangement uses TRBV20-1 and TRBJ2-2, with 8 bases fitting TRBD2. CDR3 length: 14 amino acids. V trimming: 3 bases; J trimming: 5 bases; junction bases outside the gene matches: 5. CDR1 is DFQATT and CDR2 is SNEGSKA in the germline V gene (reference sequence). The sequenced CDR3 bases are TGCAGTGCTAGCTCGGGGGGGCGGACCGGGGAG. Translation gives CSASSGGRTGE. The full CDR3 sequence reads CSASSGGRTGELFF.

The table lists this clone with many counts. The CDR3 DNA, read in part, is TGCAGTGCTGGGACAGGGGGAGGCTACGAG. Amino acids: CSAGTGGGYE. The whole CDR3 protein reads CSAGTGGGYEQYF. This chain links TRBV20-1 with TRBJ2-7; 11 bases are shared with TRBD1. The read terminates 3 residues ahead of where the CDR3 ends, so the germline J gene completes it. The J segment lost 3 bases and the V segment lost 5 bases, leaving 3 bases of the junction unmatched. CDR3 length equals 13 residues. In germline, CDR1 is DFQATT, CDR2 SNEGSKA (reference sequence).

This clone was counted at least ten times. The read terminates 3 residues before the CDR3 end, so the remaining end is supplied by the germline J gene. The chain employs TRBV29-1 and TRBJ2-3; 7 bases agree with TRBD2. Per germline, CDR1 SQVTM and CDR2 ANQGSEA. V shed 6 bases and J 2 bases; nucleotides not matched to a gene: 8. This CDR3 comprises 14 residues. The CDR3 bases that were read are TGCAGCGTCGCCCGGGGGGATCCCACAGATACG. This encodes CSVARGDPTDT. The complete CDR3 sequence is CSVARGDPTDTQYF.

This clone was found many times. The part of the CDR3 DNA that was read is TGTGCCAGCTCACCATCGCGGGGGGATGAACCTGGGGCCAACGTC. This encodes CASSPSRGDEPGANV. The full CDR3 is CASSPSRGDEPGANVLTF. The chain joins TRBV18 to TRBJ2-6, with 8 bases identical to TRBD2. Read coverage stops 3 residues before the CDR3 terminus; the germline J gene supplies the remainder. The germline V gene has CDR1 KGHSH and CDR2 LQKENI. The J segment lost 2 bases and the V segment lost 2 bases, leaving 8 bases of the junction unmatched. The length of the CDR3 is 18 residues.

At least ten counts were recorded for this clone. The read falls 3 residues short of the CDR3 end, and the missing part is taken from the germline J gene. V gene TRBV6-1 combines with J gene TRBJ1-1; no clear D. Germline V gene lookup returns CDR1 MNHNS and CDR2 SASEGT. Trimming left V 2 bases short and J 3 bases short, with 13 bases between. The CDR3 sequence is 15 residues long. The part of the CDR3 DNA that was read is TGTGCCAGCAGTGAAAGAAGAGGGCAACACACTGAA. Translated, it gives CASSERRGQHTE. The full CDR3 protein reads CASSERRGQHTEAFF.

There are many counts of this clone. The CDR3 end is not reached by the read, which stops 3 residues before it; the germline J gene fills it in. The V gene is TRBV20-1, the J gene TRBJ2-7; 8 positions agree with TRBD1. The CDR3 extends over 17 amino acids. Unmatched junction bases numbered 13, after V lost 0 bases and J lost 3 bases. The germline V gene has CDR1 DFQATT and CDR2 SNEGSKA (reference sequence). The CDR3 bases that were read are TGCAGTGCTAGAGATGCAGGGGGCGCATCCTCTGACTACGAG. It codes for CSARDAGGASSDYE. The entire CDR3 is CSARDAGGASSDYEQYF.

In this sample, this clone turned up many times. The CDR3 goes on 3 residues after the read ends, and that part is filled in from the germline J gene. The V call is TRBV19, the J call TRBJ2-5; weak D call: TRBD1 (8 bases). Deletions cut 4 bases from V and 3 bases from J, with 15 bases between. This CDR3 has 15 amino acids. Per the germline V gene, CDR1 is LNHDA and CDR2 is SQIVND (reference sequence). CDR3: CASSRQGTKKETQYF. Incomplete CDR3 DNA: TGTGCCAGTAGTAGACAGGGGACTAAGAAAGAGACC.

This clone was observed many times. The CDR3 end lies 3 residues beyond the end of the read and is filled in from the germline J gene. This chain links TRBV20-1 with TRBJ1-5; D is ambiguous. The V gene lost 3 bases and the J gene lost 4 bases, with 13 bases spanning the gap. The germline gives CDR1 DFQATT, CDR2 SNEGSKA (reference sequence). The CDR3 has 14 amino acids. The CDR3 loop is CSASPLIGNQPQHF. The DNA read from the CDR3 is TGCAGTGCTAGCCCCCTAATAGGGAATCAGCCC.

This clone appeared many times. The read ends 3 residues before the CDR3 terminus; that terminus is restored from the germline J gene. This chain joins TRBV20-1 and TRBJ2-2, with 14 bases matching TRBD2. This CDR3 comprises 15 residues. Germline V gene sequence: CDR1 DFQATT, CDR2 SNEGSKA (reference sequence). The junction had 1 base not matched to a gene; V was cut back by 3 bases and J by 4 bases. The DNA read from the CDR3 is TGCAGTGCTAGGGGACTAGCGGGAGCCACCGGGGAG. It specifies CSARGLAGATGE. In full, the CDR3 reads CSARGLAGATGELFF.

This clone was detected many times. The sequenced fragment ends 3 residues before the CDR3 boundary, so the rest is inferred from the germline J gene. This sequence joins TRBV5-1 and TRBJ2-1; tentative D call: TRBD2 (5 bases). V shed 1 base and J shed 4 bases, with 12 bases lying between them. CDR3 length equals 15 residues. Germline V gene data show CDR1 as SGHRS and CDR2 as YFSETQ. The sequenced part of the CDR3 DNA is TGCGCCAGCAGCTTGACTAGTCCAGAATACAATGAG. It translates to CASSLTSPEYNE. The CDR3 reads in full as CASSLTSPEYNEQFF. The variable domain in full, with the rest retrieved from reference TRBV5-1 and TRBJ2-1, is KAGVTQTPRYLIKTRGQQVTLSCSPISGHRSVSWYQQTPGQGLQFLFEYFSETQRNKGNFPGRFSGRQFSNSRSEMNVSTLELGDSALYLCASSLTSPEYNEQFFGPGTRLTVL.

Ten or more counts support this clone. The CDR3 end falls 3 residues outside the read, so it is completed with the germline J gene. The chain combines TRBV10-3 with TRBJ2-1, with TRBD1 identical over 8 bases. V lost 4 bases, J lost 6 bases, and 5 bases stayed unmatched. Germline values: CDR1 ENHRY, CDR2 SYGVKD. This CDR3 spans 14 amino acids. The DNA read from the CDR3 is TGTGCCATCAGTGCATTAGACAGGGGCAATGAG. Encoded protein: CAISALDRGNE. The whole CDR3 is CAISALDRGNEQFF.

The sample holds many counts of this clone. The DNA read from the CDR3 is TGTGCCAGCTCACCACTTCGTATAACTAGCGGAATGAAGGTGAACACCGGGGAG. Its protein is CASSPLRITSGMKVNTGE. The full-length CDR3 reads as CASSPLRITSGMKVNTGELFF. The rearrangement uses TRBV18 and TRBJ2-2, with 8 positions matching TRBD2. The read ends 3 residues before the CDR3 terminus; that terminus is restored from the germline J gene. The germline V gene has CDR1 KGHSH and CDR2 LQKENI. The junction had 17 bases not matched to a gene; V was cut back by 1 base and J by 1 base. This CDR3 comprises 21 residues.

In its sample, this clone was seen many times. The sequenced part of the CDR3 DNA is TGCGCCAGCAGCGACGACAGGGTCCTCTCTGGAAACACC. Translating gives CASSDDRVLSGNT. The whole CDR3 reads CASSDDRVLSGNTIYF. The J gene is TRBJ1-3, the V gene TRBV4-1, with 7 bases identical to TRBD1. The CDR3 goes on 3 residues after the read ends, and that part is filled in from the germline J gene. Losses at the gene ends were 5 bases for V and 0 bases for J; bases not matched to a gene: 7. The CDR3 contains 16 residues. Germline V gene sequence: CDR1 MGHRA, CDR2 YSYEKL.

This clone was found many times. The read finishes 3 residues shy of the CDR3 end, and the germline J gene is used to complete it. The V call is TRBV2, the J call TRBJ2-5; D gene uncertain. V was shortened by 7 bases and J by 5 bases, with 11 bases between the two germline ends. The CDR3 consists of 12 residues. Germline V gene data show CDR1 as SNHLY and CDR2 as FYNNEI. CDR3 bases read: TGTGCCAGCAAAGGCCCCCAGGAGACC. Translating it yields CASKGPQET. In full, the CDR3 reads CASKGPQETQYF.

This clone was detected ten times or more. Read sequence stops 3 residues before the CDR3 end, and the germline J gene provides the missing end. V gene TRBV5-1 combines with J gene TRBJ2-6, with unresolved D. The CDR3 length is 17 residues. Germline CDR1 reads SGHRS; CDR2 reads YFSETQ. Trimming cost V 0 bases and J 0 bases, with 10 bases left between them. The DNA read from the CDR3 is TGCGCCAGCAGCTTGGGACAAGGAAACTCTGGGGCCAACGTC. It translates to CASSLGQGNSGANV. The CDR3 in its entirety is CASSLGQGNSGANVLTF.

This clone showed up many times. The germline gene is not matched at one end of the junction; a read error may be the cause. The read halts 3 residues ahead of the CDR3 end, with the missing end drawn from the germline J gene. V usage is TRBV4-2 and J usage is TRBJ1-1; tentatively, D is TRBD1 (5 bases). This CDR3 spans 11 amino acids. The V gene's germline CDR1 is LGHNA and CDR2 YNFKEQ. The part of the CDR3 DNA that was read is TGCGCCAGCAGCCGGGGCTCTGAA. The encoded protein is CASSRGSE. The whole CDR3 protein reads CASSRGSEAFF.

This clone was seen repeatedly, ten times or more. From the germline J gene comes the end of the CDR3, since the read stops 3 residues before it. V and J are TRBV5-4 and TRBJ2-3, with 8 bases matching TRBD2. The CDR3 totals 14 residues. Germline V CDR1 and CDR2: SGHNT, YYREEE (reference sequence). The junction had 4 bases not matched to a gene; V was cut back by 3 bases and J by 4 bases. The CDR3 region is CASSSQRESDTQYF. Partial CDR3 DNA: TGTGCCAGCAGCTCACAGCGGGAGTCAGATACG.

This clone was observed at least ten times. The CDR3 end falls 3 residues outside the read, so it is completed with the germline J gene. The chain joins TRBV20-1 to TRBJ2-3; TRBD2 might be the D (7 bases). The CDR3 has 13 amino acids. Trimming stripped 7 bases from V and 0 bases from J, with 11 bases between. CDR1 and CDR2 from the germline V gene are DFQATT and SNEGSKA (reference sequence). The covered CDR3 bases are TGCAGTGTAGGGGGGGCTAGCACAGATACG. Protein sequence: CSVGGASTDT. The whole CDR3 is CSVGGASTDTQYF.

With respect to this clone: The missing CDR3 end, 3 residues past where the read stops, is filled in from the germline J gene. The chain recombines TRBV18 with TRBJ1-1; the D gene is possibly TRBD1 (6 bases). This CDR3 spans 15 amino acids. The V gene lost 3 bases and the J gene lost 4 bases, with 15 bases spanning the gap. Germline V gives CDR1 KGHSH, CDR2 LQKENI. The CDR3 sequence: CASSPTGGASTEAFF. The covered CDR3 bases are TGTGCCAGCTCACCCACGGGGGGCGCCTCCACTGAA.

This clone was detected ten times or more. Coverage ceases 3 residues before the CDR3 finishes, and the germline J gene fills in the end. This chain joins TRBV9 and TRBJ2-5, with 12 bases that match TRBD1. V trimming: 0 bases; J trimming: 5 bases; junction bases outside the gene matches: 5. Germline V gene data show CDR1 as SGDLS and CDR2 as YYNGEE. The CDR3 contains 16 residues. The CDR3 spells CASSVVGTGGSETQYF. Partial CDR3 DNA: TGTGCCAGCAGCGTAGTTGGGACAGGGGGCTCGGAGACC. The full variable domain, rest sourced from reference TRBV9 and TRBJ2-5, is DSGVTQTPKHLITATGQRVTLRCSPRSGDLSVYWYQQSLDQGLQFLIQYYNGEERAKGNILERFSAQQFPDLHSELNLSSLELGDSALYFCASSVVGTGGSETQYFGPGTRLLVL.

This clone was counted many times. Read sequence stops 3 residues before the CDR3 end, and the germline J gene provides the missing end. The rearrangement joins TRBV24-1 to TRBJ2-1; TRBD1 aligns across 9 bases. The V gene's germline CDR1 is KGHDR and CDR2 SFDVKD. The trim removed 9 bases at V and 1 base at J, leaving 3 bases unmatched. This CDR3 region has 14 residues. Here the CDR3 reads CATRGQGSYNEQFF. CDR3 DNA (partial): TGTGCCACCCGGGGACAGGGTTCCTACAATGAG.

This clone was picked up many times. The read ends 3 residues shy of where the CDR3 ends; the end is completed using the germline J gene. The rearrangement uses TRBV10-1 and TRBJ2-5; 8 nucleotides match TRBD1. Germline V gives CDR1 WNHNN, CDR2 SYGVQD (reference sequence). Trimming took 1 base from V and 2 from J; bases not matched to a gene: 0. This CDR3 spans 14 amino acids. The covered CDR3 bases are TGCGCCAGCAGTGAGTACAGGGGGCAAGAGACC. It is translated as CASSEYRGQET. The whole CDR3 is CASSEYRGQETQYF.

Many counts were recorded for this clone. Here the CDR3 reads CACSGAGELFF. The DNA read from the CDR3 is TGTGCCTGCTCAGGGGCCGGGGAG. The chain joins TRBV2 to TRBJ2-2, with D perhaps TRBD1 (6 bases). The read comes to an end 3 residues before the CDR3 does, leaving the germline J gene to fill in the end. Germline V CDR1 and CDR2: SNHLY, FYNNEI. The CDR3 extends over 11 amino acids. The germline V and J ends were trimmed by 11 bases and 6 bases, with 10 bases remaining between them.

This clone was detected many times. The read comes to an end 3 residues before the CDR3 does, leaving the germline J gene to fill in the end. The chain uses TRBV7-9 and TRBJ2-5, with D possibly TRBD2 on 5 matching bases. V lost 3 bases and J 0 bases, leaving 8 bases between the germline ends. This CDR3 is 14 amino acids long. Per germline, CDR1 SEHNR and CDR2 FQNEAQ (reference sequence). Partial CDR3 DNA: TGTGCCAGCAGCTTTCGGCGGGACCAAGAGACC. Its protein product is CASSFRRDQET. The whole CDR3 sequence is CASSFRRDQETQYF. Together with reference TRBV7-9 and TRBJ2-5, the CDR3 gives the full variable domain: DTGVSQNPRHKITKRGQNVTFRCDPISEHNRLYWYRQTLGQGPEFLTYFQNEAQLEKSRLLSDRFSAERPKGSFSTLEIQRTEQGDSAMYLCASSFRRDQETQYFGPGTRLLVL.

In its sample, this clone was seen many times. The read stops 3 residues short of the end of the CDR3; the missing end is completed from the germline J gene. This rearrangement joins TRBV19 to TRBJ2-3; no definite D call. This CDR3 has 12 residues. With 3 bases removed from V and 3 bases from J, the gap between germline ends came to 4 bases. The germline V gene has CDR1 LNHDA and CDR2 SQIVND (reference sequence). The CDR3 protein is CASSIPTDTQYF. The CDR3 bases that were read are TGTGCCAGTAGTATCCCGACAGATACG.